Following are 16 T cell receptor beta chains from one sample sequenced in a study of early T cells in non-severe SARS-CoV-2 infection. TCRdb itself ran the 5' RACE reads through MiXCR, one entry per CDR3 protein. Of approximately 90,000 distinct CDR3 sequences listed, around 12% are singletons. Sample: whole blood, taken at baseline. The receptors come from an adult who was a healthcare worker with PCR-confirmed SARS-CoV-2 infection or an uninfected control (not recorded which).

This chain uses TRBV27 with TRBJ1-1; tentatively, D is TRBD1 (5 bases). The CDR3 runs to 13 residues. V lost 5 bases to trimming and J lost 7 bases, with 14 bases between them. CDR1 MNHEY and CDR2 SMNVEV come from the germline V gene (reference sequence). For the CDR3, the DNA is TGTGCCAGCAGTAGGAGGGGCGCGGGTGAAGCTTTCTTT. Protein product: CASSRRGAGEAFF.

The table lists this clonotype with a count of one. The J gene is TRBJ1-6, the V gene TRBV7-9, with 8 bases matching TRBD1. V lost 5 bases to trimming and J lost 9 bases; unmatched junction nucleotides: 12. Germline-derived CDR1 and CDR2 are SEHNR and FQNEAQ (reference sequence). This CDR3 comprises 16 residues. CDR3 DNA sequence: TGTGCCAGCAGCCCGACCCGGACAGGGAAAGGTTCACCCCTCCACTTT. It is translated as CASSPTRTGKGSPLHF.

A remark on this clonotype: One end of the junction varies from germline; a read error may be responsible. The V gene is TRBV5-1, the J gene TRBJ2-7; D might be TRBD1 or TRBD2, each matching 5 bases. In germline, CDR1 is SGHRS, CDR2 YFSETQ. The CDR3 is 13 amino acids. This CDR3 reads CASSLIGTVPINF. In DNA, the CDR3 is TGCGCCAGCAGCTTGATCGGGACGGTTCCGATAAATTTC.

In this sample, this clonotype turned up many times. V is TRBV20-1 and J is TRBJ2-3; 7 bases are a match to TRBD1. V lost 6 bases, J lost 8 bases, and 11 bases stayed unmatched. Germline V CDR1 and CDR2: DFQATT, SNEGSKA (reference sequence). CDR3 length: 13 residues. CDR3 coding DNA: TGCAGTGCCTTGGGACAGCAGGCTGTTACGCAGTATTTT. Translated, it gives CSALGQQAVTQYF.

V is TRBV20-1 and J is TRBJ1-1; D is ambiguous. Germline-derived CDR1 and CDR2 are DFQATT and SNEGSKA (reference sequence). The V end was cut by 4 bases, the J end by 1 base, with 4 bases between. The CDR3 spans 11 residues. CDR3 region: CSANRNTEAFF. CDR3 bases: TGCAGTGCTAACAGGAACACTGAAGCTTTCTTT.

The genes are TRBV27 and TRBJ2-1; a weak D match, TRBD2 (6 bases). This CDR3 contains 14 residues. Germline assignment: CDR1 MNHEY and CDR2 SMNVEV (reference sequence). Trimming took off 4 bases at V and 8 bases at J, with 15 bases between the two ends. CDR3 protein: CASSSYSGGYEQFF. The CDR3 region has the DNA TGTGCCAGCAGTTCATATAGCGGAGGGTATGAGCAGTTCTTC.

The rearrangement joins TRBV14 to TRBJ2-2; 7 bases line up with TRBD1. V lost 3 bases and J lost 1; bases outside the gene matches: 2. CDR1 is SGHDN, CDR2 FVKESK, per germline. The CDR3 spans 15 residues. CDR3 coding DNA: TGTGCCAGCAGCCATTGGGACAGGAACACCGGGGAGCTGTTTTTT. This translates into CASSHWDRNTGELFF.

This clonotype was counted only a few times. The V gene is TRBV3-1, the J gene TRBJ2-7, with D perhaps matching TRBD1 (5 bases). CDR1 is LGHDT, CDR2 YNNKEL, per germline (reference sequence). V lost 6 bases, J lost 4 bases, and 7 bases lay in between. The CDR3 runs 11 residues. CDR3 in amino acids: CASSYRYEQYF. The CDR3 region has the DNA TGTGCCAGCAGTTACAGGTACGAGCAGTACTTC.

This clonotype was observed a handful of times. The CDR3 is CASSLLRGGHVEQFF. In nucleotides, the CDR3 is TGTGCCAGCAGTTTACTCCGCGGGGGCCACGTTGAGCAGTTCTTC. V is TRBV28 and J is TRBJ2-1; D is perhaps TRBD2 (7 bases). The CDR3 runs to 15 residues. Germline V lookup: CDR1 MDHEN, CDR2 SYDVKM. V lost 2 bases to trimming and J lost 9 bases, with 17 bases between them.

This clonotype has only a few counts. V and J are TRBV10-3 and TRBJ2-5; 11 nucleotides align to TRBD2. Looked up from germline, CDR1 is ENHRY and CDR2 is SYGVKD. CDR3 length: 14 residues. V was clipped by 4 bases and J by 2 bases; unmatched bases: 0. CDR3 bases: TGTGCCATCAGTGGACTAGCGGGACAAGAGACCCAGTACTTC. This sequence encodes CAISGLAGQETQYF.

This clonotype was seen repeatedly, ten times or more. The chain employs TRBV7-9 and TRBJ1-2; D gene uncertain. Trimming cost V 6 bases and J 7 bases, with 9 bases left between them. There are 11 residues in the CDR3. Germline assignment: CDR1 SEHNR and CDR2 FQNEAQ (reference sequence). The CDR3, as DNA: TGTGCCAGCAGGGCAGGCGGTGGCTACACCTTC. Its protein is CASRAGGGYTF.

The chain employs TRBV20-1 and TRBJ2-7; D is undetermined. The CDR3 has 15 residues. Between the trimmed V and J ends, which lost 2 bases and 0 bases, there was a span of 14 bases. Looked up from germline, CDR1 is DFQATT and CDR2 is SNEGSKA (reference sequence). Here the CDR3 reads CSARQFTASSYEQYF. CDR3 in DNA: TGCAGTGCTAGACAATTTACAGCCAGCTCCTACGAGCAGTACTTC.

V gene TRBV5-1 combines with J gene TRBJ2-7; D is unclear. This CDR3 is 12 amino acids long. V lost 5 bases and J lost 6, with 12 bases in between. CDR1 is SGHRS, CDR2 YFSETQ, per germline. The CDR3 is CASRDGSAEQYF. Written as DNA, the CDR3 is TGCGCCAGCAGGGACGGATCGGCCGAGCAGTACTTC.

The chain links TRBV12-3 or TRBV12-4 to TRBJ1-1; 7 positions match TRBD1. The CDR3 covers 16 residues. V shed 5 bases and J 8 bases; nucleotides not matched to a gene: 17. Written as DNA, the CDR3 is TGTGCCAGCAGTCCCCGACAGGGCCGAAATCAAATAGAAGCTTTCTTT. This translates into CASSPRQGRNQIEAFF.

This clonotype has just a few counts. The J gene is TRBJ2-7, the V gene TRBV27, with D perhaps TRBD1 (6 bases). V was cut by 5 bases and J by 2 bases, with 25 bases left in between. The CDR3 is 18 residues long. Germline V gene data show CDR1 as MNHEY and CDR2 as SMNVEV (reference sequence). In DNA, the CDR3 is TGTGCCAGCAGTCCCGTAATGGGGGCCACAGGGCTGACCTACGAGCAGTACTTC. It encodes CASSPVMGATGLTYEQYF.

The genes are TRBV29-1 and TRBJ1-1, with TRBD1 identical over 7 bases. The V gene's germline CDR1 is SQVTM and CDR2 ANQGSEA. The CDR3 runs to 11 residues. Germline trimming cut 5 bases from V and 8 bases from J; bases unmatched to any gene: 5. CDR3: CSVPWGQEAFF. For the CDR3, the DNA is TGCAGCGTTCCCTGGGGACAGGAAGCTTTCTTT.